These 8 T cell receptor beta chains were sequenced from one sample in a study of CD8 T cells in ankylosing spondylitis. TCRdb reanalysed the 5' RACE reads using MiXCR and keeps one entry per CDR3 protein. The sample has 300,000 to 350,000 distinct CDR3 sequences; less than 25% are singletons. The source material was blood, either unsorted or a sorted T cell fraction (not recorded which). These receptors were collected from a female donor with ankylosing spondylitis or in good health (not recorded which).

This chain joins TRBV9 and TRBJ2-1; possible D gene TRBD1, 6 bases. Germline CDR1 is SGDLS and CDR2 is YYNGEE. The V and J ends lost 0 bases and 7 bases respectively, with 14 bases between them. The CDR3 is 15 residues long. The CDR3: CASSVDSHRANEQFF. The CDR3 nucleotides read TGTGCCAGCAGCGTAGATTCTCACAGGGCTAATGAGCAGTTCTTC.

The genes are TRBV12-3 or TRBV12-4 and TRBJ2-2; TRBD1 is a possible D gene (6 bases). The V end lost 4 bases, the J end lost 7 bases, and 13 bases lay between the germline ends. The CDR3 sequence is 14 residues long. CDR3 in amino acids: CASSSTGIGGELFF. CDR3 coding DNA: TGTGCCAGCAGTTCCACAGGGATTGGCGGGGAGCTGTTTTTT.

This sequence joins TRBV14 and TRBJ1-2, with D hard to call. In germline, CDR1 is SGHDN, CDR2 FVKESK. The CDR3 contains 14 residues. The V gene lost 3 bases and the J gene lost 8 bases, with 16 bases spanning the gap. The CDR3 loop is CASSHQHGYEGYTF. The CDR3 DNA sequence: TGTGCCAGCAGCCATCAGCACGGGTATGAGGGCTACACCTTC.

The chain is built from TRBV5-6 and TRBJ2-1; D remains ambiguous. Trimming took off 4 bases at V and 7 bases at J, with 12 bases between the two ends. Germline-derived CDR1 and CDR2 are SGHDT and YYEEEE. This CDR3 contains 13 residues. The CDR3 region is CASSPGFANEQFF. The CDR3 bases are TGTGCCAGCAGCCCCGGGTTTGCGAATGAGCAGTTCTTC. Full variable domain (outside the CDR3, taken from reference TRBV5-6 and TRBJ2-1): DAGVTQSPTHLIKTRGQQVTLRCSPKSGHDTVSWYQQALGQGPQFIFQYYEEEERQRGNFPDRFSGHQFPNYSSELNVNALLLGDSALYLCASSPGFANEQFFGPGTRLTVL.

CDR3 coding DNA: TGCAGCGTTGGAGTAGGGGGGAATTCACCCCTCCACTTT. It is translated as CSVGVGGNSPLHF. The chain couples TRBV29-1 to TRBJ1-6; a weak D match, TRBD1 (6 bases). This CDR3 comprises 13 residues. V was cut by 4 bases and J by 7 bases, with 11 bases left in between. Looked up from germline, CDR1 is SQVTM and CDR2 is ANQGSEA.

This clonotype turned up a few times. This rearrangement joins TRBV5-6 to TRBJ2-5; the match to TRBD2 covers 14 bases. The CDR3 length is 16 residues. Germline loops: CDR1 SGHDT, CDR2 YYEEEE. V lost 4 bases and J lost 5; bases outside the gene matches: 7. The CDR3 DNA reads TGTGCCAGCAGCCGCCCGACTAGCGGGAGGGTCGAGACCCAGTACTTC. This encodes CASSRPTSGRVETQYF.

The rearrangement uses TRBV12-3 or TRBV12-4 and TRBJ2-1, with D unresolved. The CDR3 is 12 residues long. The ends were cut back, 4 bases at V and 10 bases at J, with 11 bases in the middle. The CDR3 spells CASSSWGLEQFF. DNA of the CDR3: TGTGCCAGCAGTTCCTGGGGTCTGGAGCAGTTCTTC.

CDR3 residues: CASSPLSGSSYEQYF. The CDR3 nucleotides are TGCGCCAGCAGTCCCCTTAGCGGGAGTAGCTACGAGCAGTACTTC. V usage is TRBV10-2 and J usage is TRBJ2-7; 9 nucleotides align to TRBD2. Per germline, CDR1 WSHSY and CDR2 SAAADI. The ends lost 5 bases at V and 3 bases at J; junction bases unmatched: 8. CDR3 size: 15 residues.